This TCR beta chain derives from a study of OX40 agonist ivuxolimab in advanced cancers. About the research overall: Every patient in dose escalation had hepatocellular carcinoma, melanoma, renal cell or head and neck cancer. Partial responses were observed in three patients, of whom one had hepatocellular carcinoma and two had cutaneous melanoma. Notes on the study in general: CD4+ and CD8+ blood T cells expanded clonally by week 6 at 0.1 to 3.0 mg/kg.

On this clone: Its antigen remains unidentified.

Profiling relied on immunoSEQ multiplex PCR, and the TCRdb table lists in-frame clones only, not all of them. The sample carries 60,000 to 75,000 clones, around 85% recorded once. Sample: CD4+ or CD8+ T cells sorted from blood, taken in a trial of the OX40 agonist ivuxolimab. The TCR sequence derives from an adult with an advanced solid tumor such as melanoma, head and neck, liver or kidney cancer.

The CDR3 sequence is CATSRGGSDPEAFF. Written as DNA, the CDR3 is TGTGCCACCAGCAGAGGGGGTAGCGATCCTGAAGCTTTCTTT. This chain uses TRBV15 with TRBJ1-1; D is ambiguous. CDR3 length: 14 residues. The V end was cut by 1 base, the J end by 6 bases, with 12 bases between. CDR1 is LNHNV and CDR2 is YYDKDF in the germline V gene (reference sequence).